The 7 T cell receptor beta chains below were found in one sample sequenced in a study of blood T cell repertoires in COVID-19. Profiling relied on immunoSEQ multiplex PCR, and the TCRdb table lists in-frame clones only, not all of them. The data hold tens of thousands of clones, with roughly 89% observed a single time. The sample consisted of peripheral blood. These receptor sequences come from a human donor in a cohort sampled during active COVID-19.

The rearrangement uses TRBV18 and TRBJ2-3; maybe TRBD1 (5 bases). CDR1 KGHSH and CDR2 LQKENI come from the germline V gene. Trimming shortened V by 1 base and J by 1 base, and 6 bases separated the two germline ends. This CDR3 is 14 amino acids long. The CDR3 is CASSPQGGTDTQYF. As DNA, the CDR3 is TGTGCCAGCTCACCACAAGGGGGCACAGATACGCAGTATTTT.

The genes are TRBV7-2 and TRBJ2-3, with D unclear. From germline, CDR1 is SGHTA and CDR2 FQGNSA. Trimming stripped 0 bases from V and 0 bases from J, with 7 bases between. The CDR3 spans 15 residues. The CDR3 DNA reads as TGTGCCAGCAGCTTAGCCACAAGAAGCACAGATACGCAGTATTTT. Translation gives CASSLATRSTDTQYF.

The J gene is TRBJ1-6, the V gene TRBV7-9; 10 bases match TRBD1. This CDR3 has 14 amino acids. J was trimmed by 8 bases and V by 4 bases; bases with no gene match: 2. Germline V lookup: CDR1 SEHNR, CDR2 FQNEAQ (reference sequence). The CDR3 DNA is TGTGCCAGCAGCTCCGGGACAGGGGATTCACCCCTCCACTTT. Translated: CASSSGTGDSPLHF.

This clone was seen a handful of times. The chain couples TRBV6-5 to TRBJ2-5; 8 positions match TRBD1. CDR1 MNHEY and CDR2 SVGAGI come from the germline V gene. The CDR3 runs 15 residues. V dropped 5 bases and J dropped 0; count of bases not matched to a gene: 5. The CDR3 DNA sequence: TGTGCCAGCAGTCACGGACAGGGACACCAAGAGACCCAGTACTTC. Translation: CASSHGQGHQETQYF.

V usage is TRBV4-3 and J usage is TRBJ1-6; 8 positions match TRBD1. The CDR3 length is 15 residues. V was pared by 4 bases and J by 10 bases, with 9 bases of the junction left unmatched. Germline V gene sequence: CDR1 LGHNA, CDR2 YSLEER. The CDR3 region is CASSPWTGQKSPLHF. The CDR3 nucleotides read TGCGCCAGCAGCCCATGGACAGGGCAAAAATCACCCCTCCACTTT.

This clone has just one count. The rearrangement joins TRBV7-2 to TRBJ2-3; 10 nucleotides match TRBD2. Germline loops: CDR1 SGHTA, CDR2 FQGNSA. After removal of 1 base from V and 2 bases from J, the junction contained 12 bases not matched to a gene. CDR3 length equals 19 residues. CDR3 in amino acids: CASSLVVVAGGPPTDTQYF. The CDR3 DNA reads TGTGCCAGCAGCTTAGTAGTGGTAGCGGGAGGCCCGCCCACAGATACGCAGTATTTT. The full variable domain, with the rest looked up from reference TRBV7-2 and TRBJ2-3, is GAGVSQSPSNKVTEKGKDVELRCDPISGHTALYWYRQSLGQGLEFLIYFQGNSAPDKSGLPSDRFSAERTGGSVSTLTIQRTQQEDSAVYLCASSLVVVAGGPPTDTQYFGPGTRLTVL.

This chain uses TRBV5-1 with TRBJ1-2; TRBD1 is a possible D gene (6 bases). The CDR3 has 13 residues. V was pared by 0 bases and J by 6 bases, with 9 bases between. Per germline, CDR1 SGHRS and CDR2 YFSETQ. The CDR3 DNA reads as TGCGCCAGCAGCTTGGTTGCAGGGGATGGCTACACCTTC. This encodes CASSLVAGDGYTF.